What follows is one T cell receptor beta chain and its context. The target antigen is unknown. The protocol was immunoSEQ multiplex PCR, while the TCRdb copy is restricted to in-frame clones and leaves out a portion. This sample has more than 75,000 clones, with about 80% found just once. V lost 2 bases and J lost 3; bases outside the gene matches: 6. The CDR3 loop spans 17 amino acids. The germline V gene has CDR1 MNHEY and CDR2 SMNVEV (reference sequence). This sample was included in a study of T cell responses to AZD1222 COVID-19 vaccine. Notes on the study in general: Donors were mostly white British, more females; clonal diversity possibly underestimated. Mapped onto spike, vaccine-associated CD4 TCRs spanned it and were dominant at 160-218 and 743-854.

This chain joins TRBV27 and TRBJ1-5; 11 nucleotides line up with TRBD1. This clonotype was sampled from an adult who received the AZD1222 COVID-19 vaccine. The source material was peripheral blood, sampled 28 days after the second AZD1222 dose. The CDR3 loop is CASSLGDRGTPNQPQHF. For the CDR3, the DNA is TGTGCCAGCAGTTTAGGGGACAGGGGGACCCCCAATCAGCCCCAGCATTTT.